This T cell receptor (beta chain) originates from a study of T-cell reconstitution after alpha-beta-depleted transplantation in children. Germline-derived CDR1 and CDR2 are MNHNS and SASEGT. Trimming at V came to 6 bases and at J to 7 bases, leaving 9 bases not matched to a gene. The CDR3 spans 15 residues. Unique molecular identifiers were incorporated during preparation of the TCRbeta library. TCRdb independently ran MiXCR on the PCR reads; one entry per CDR3 protein. The sample carries approximately 640,000 distinct CDR3 sequences, approximately 17% recorded once. V is TRBV6-1 and J is TRBJ1-6; 7 bases agree with TRBD1. The TCR was taken from a human donor who donated a stem cell graft to a child with acute myeloid leukemia. Sample: PBMCs from the stem cell graft donor, taken from the stem cell graft. The CDR3 coding sequence is TGTGCCAGCAGCACCAGGAGGGGGCGAAATTCACCCCTCCACTTT. Its translation: CASSTRRGRNSPLHF.